A single sample is the source of the 29 T cell receptor beta chains below, sequenced in a study of blood T cell repertoires in COVID-19. The table came from immunoSEQ multiplex PCR; TCRdb's copy has only in-frame clones and leaves some out. Here the sample spans roughly 120,000 clones, over 75% being singletons. What was sequenced was peripheral blood. Every receptor here comes from a human donor with active COVID-19. The donor label of this sample is uncertain.

The chain has TRBV6-4 and TRBJ2-3; D uncertain. This CDR3 spans 13 amino acids. Germline V gene data show CDR1 as MRHNA and CDR2 as SNTAGT. Trimming removed 5 bases at V and 0 bases at J, with 6 bases between. CDR3 bases: TGTGCCAGCAGTAGAACTAGCACAGATACGCAGTATTTT. The encoded protein is CASSRTSTDTQYF.

The table lists this clone with a count of one. This chain joins TRBV4-3 and TRBJ2-5; perhaps TRBD2 as D (5 bases). V lost 1 base, J lost 0 bases, and 9 bases lay in between. CDR3 length: 15 amino acids. Per the germline V gene, CDR1 is LGHNA and CDR2 is YSLEER. The DNA for the CDR3 is TGCGCCAGCAGCCAAGCCGCCGGGAACCAAGAGACCCAGTACTTC. It yields the protein CASSQAAGNQETQYF.

This rearrangement joins TRBV6-5 to TRBJ1-4; possibly TRBD1 for D (5 bases). The V gene lost 2 bases and the J gene lost 8 bases, with 18 bases spanning the gap. The CDR3 consists of 16 residues. CDR1 and CDR2 (germline): MNHEY, SVGAGI. The chain's CDR3 is CASSYGKGLWSEKLFF. As DNA, the CDR3 is TGTGCCAGCAGTTACGGGAAGGGACTCTGGTCCGAAAAACTGTTTTTT.

This chain links TRBV7-2 with TRBJ2-5, with 9 bases that match TRBD1. The CDR3 has 14 residues. Germline V CDR1 and CDR2: SGHTA, FQGNSA. The V segment lost 5 bases and the J segment 5 bases; nucleotides outside the gene matches: 6. The CDR3 bases are TGTGCCAGCAGCCCTGACAGGGGGGAGGAGACCCAGTACTTC. This sequence encodes CASSPDRGEETQYF.

The J gene is TRBJ1-4, the V gene TRBV7-9; tentatively, D is TRBD1 (5 bases). V was shortened by 3 bases and J by 5 bases, with 7 bases between the two germline ends. In germline, CDR1 is SEHNR, CDR2 FQNEAQ (reference sequence). The CDR3 consists of 13 residues. The CDR3 DNA sequence: TGTGCCAGCAGCTTCACAGGAAATGAAAAACTGTTTTTT. Translated, it gives CASSFTGNEKLFF. Using reference TRBV7-9 and TRBJ1-4 for the parts outside the CDR3, the full variable domain is DTGVSQNPRHKITKRGQNVTFRCDPISEHNRLYWYRQTLGQGPEFLTYFQNEAQLEKSRLLSDRFSAERPKGSFSTLEIQRTEQGDSAMYLCASSFTGNEKLFFGSGTQLSVL.

J is TRBJ2-1 and V is TRBV25-1; D might be TRBD1 (6 bases). Germline loops: CDR1 MGHDK, CDR2 SYGVNS. CDR3 length: 16 residues. Trimming removed 5 bases from V and 2 bases from J, with 16 bases in between. The CDR3 nucleotides are TGTGCCAGCAGTCCACATTGGGGGCTGACCTACAATGAGCAGTTCTTC. Translated: CASSPHWGLTYNEQFF.

The rearrangement uses TRBV5-1 and TRBJ2-3, with D uncertain. The CDR3 totals 15 residues. The V and J ends lost 0 bases and 2 bases respectively, with 10 bases between them. Germline assignment: CDR1 SGHRS and CDR2 YFSETQ. The CDR3 DNA reads as TGCGCCAGCAGCTTGGTGGGCGCGAACACAGATACGCAGTATTTT. Translated: CASSLVGANTDTQYF.

The chain recombines TRBV7-3 with TRBJ2-3; tentative D call: TRBD1 (7 bases). The CDR3 length is 15 residues. Trimming removed 5 bases at V and 3 bases at J, with 15 bases between. In germline, CDR1 is SGHTA, CDR2 FQGTGA. The CDR3 reads CASSPAGGSTDTQYF. CDR3 bases: TGTGCCAGCAGCCCGGCAGGGGGGTCGACAGATACGCAGTATTTT.

The chain employs TRBV5-6 and TRBJ2-5; D may be TRBD2 (5 bases). There are 13 residues in the CDR3. V dropped 6 bases and J dropped 8 bases, with 17 bases sitting between them. Germline V gene lookup returns CDR1 SGHDT and CDR2 YYEEEE. CDR3 DNA: TGTGCCAGCAACCCAGGACTCATGGGAACCCAGTACTTC. This translates into CASNPGLMGTQYF.

The V and J genes are TRBV9 and TRBJ2-7; TRBD2 matches at 13 bases. The CDR3 extends over 15 amino acids. V was pared by 0 bases and J by 3 bases, with 0 bases of the junction left unmatched. CDR1 is SGDLS, CDR2 YYNGEE, per germline. CDR3 loop: CASSVGLAGGYEQYF. The CDR3 DNA follows: TGTGCCAGCAGCGTAGGACTAGCGGGGGGCTACGAGCAGTACTTC.

The chain recombines TRBV5-8 with TRBJ1-4, with a possible D match to TRBD1 (6 bases). Germline CDR1 reads SGHTS; CDR2 reads YDEGEE. This CDR3 is built from 16 residues. The ends were cut back, 5 bases at V and 7 bases at J, with 21 bases in the middle. CDR3 sequence reads: CASRLLPGRGSEKLFF. The CDR3 nucleotides read TGTGCCAGCAGACTTCTCCCGGGCAGGGGAAGTGAAAAACTGTTTTTT.

The rearrangement uses TRBV7-8 and TRBJ2-1; a possible D gene is TRBD2 (6 bases). Germline V gene sequence: CDR1 SGHVS, CDR2 FQNEAQ. The CDR3 totals 15 residues. Trimming stripped 5 bases from V and 5 bases from J, with 16 bases between. This CDR3 is CASSPRWPGDNEQFF. Written as DNA, the CDR3 is TGTGCCAGCAGCCCTCGATGGCCGGGGGACAATGAGCAGTTCTTC.

The chain joins TRBV19 to TRBJ2-1; 7 bases fit TRBD1. Germline CDR1 and CDR2: LNHDA and SQIVND (reference sequence). The CDR3 has 13 residues. V lost 4 bases, J lost 8 bases, and 5 bases stayed unmatched. This CDR3 is CASSTGTDDEQFF. CDR3 DNA: TGTGCCAGTAGTACCGGGACAGACGATGAGCAGTTCTTC.

The rearrangement joins TRBV7-2 to TRBJ1-1; the D is unclear. CDR1 and CDR2 (germline): SGHTA, FQGNSA. The germline V and J ends were trimmed by 0 bases and 8 bases, with 22 bases remaining between them. CDR3 length: 17 amino acids. This CDR3 is CASSLAAPGSTESEAFF. CDR3 coding DNA: TGTGCCAGCAGCTTAGCGGCCCCGGGTTCCACGGAATCGGAAGCTTTCTTT.

The chain is built from TRBV2 and TRBJ2-7; TRBD1 matches 9 bases. The V and J ends lost 6 bases and 6 bases, in that order; junction bases with no gene match: 6. This CDR3 has 13 residues. Germline values: CDR1 SNHLY, CDR2 FYNNEI. The CDR3 region has the DNA TGTGCCAGCAGAGGGGACAGGGTGGGCGAGCAGTACTTC. Its protein is CASRGDRVGEQYF.

The chain has TRBV12-3 or TRBV12-4 and TRBJ1-1, with D possibly TRBD1 on 6 matching bases. V lost 5 bases and J lost 8, with 12 bases in between. The CDR3 is 12 residues long. The CDR3 here is CASSQKGVEAFF. The CDR3 nucleotides read TGTGCCAGCAGTCAAAAGGGGGTAGAAGCTTTCTTT.

The gene calls are TRBV6-5 and TRBJ1-2; D is undetermined. Germline CDR1 MNHEY, CDR2 SVGAGI. V was shortened by 2 bases and J by 0 bases, with 10 bases between the two germline ends. This CDR3 spans 15 amino acids. The CDR3 DNA reads as TGTGCCAGCAGTTACACCGGCGGTTCTAACTATGGCTACACCTTC. It codes for CASSYTGGSNYGYTF.

The chain recombines TRBV5-1 with TRBJ2-2; perhaps TRBD1 as D (5 bases). Germline CDR1 SGHRS, CDR2 YFSETQ. The germline V and J ends were trimmed by 0 bases and 5 bases, with 8 bases remaining between them. The CDR3 covers 14 residues. The CDR3 DNA reads as TGCGCCAGCAGCTTGGTAGGGGTAACCGGGGAGCTGTTTTTT. Translation: CASSLVGVTGELFF.

This chain connects TRBV28 to TRBJ2-4, with 7 bases aligning to TRBD1. Trimming cost V 10 bases and J 3 bases; bases outside gene matches: 12. The length of the CDR3 is 15 residues. Germline assignment: CDR1 MDHEN and CDR2 SYDVKM. CDR3 DNA: TGTGCCACCAAGCCCGGGACAGATCTCAAAAACATTCAGTACTTC. As protein: CATKPGTDLKNIQYF.

V is TRBV7-2 and J is TRBJ2-1, with 9 nucleotides matching TRBD1. This CDR3 region has 13 residues. Germline CDR1 is SGHTA and CDR2 is FQGNSA. The ends lost 5 bases at V and 15 bases at J; junction bases unmatched: 11. The CDR3 protein is CASSPRGQGYSFF. The CDR3 DNA is TGTGCCAGCAGCCCTAGGGGACAGGGATATTCGTTCTTC.

The rearrangement joins TRBV5-1 to TRBJ2-5; a possible D gene is TRBD2 (7 bases). Per germline, CDR1 SGHRS and CDR2 YFSETQ. The V end lost 0 bases, the J end lost 4 bases, and 16 bases lay between the germline ends. The CDR3 extends over 16 amino acids. The CDR3 sequence is CASSLAPGGPGETQYF. In nucleotides, the CDR3 is TGCGCCAGCAGCTTGGCACCCGGGGGGCCGGGAGAGACCCAGTACTTC. The full variable domain, rest sourced from reference TRBV5-1 and TRBJ2-5, is KAGVTQTPRYLIKTRGQQVTLSCSPISGHRSVSWYQQTPGQGLQFLFEYFSETQRNKGNFPGRFSGRQFSNSRSEMNVSTLELGDSALYLCASSLAPGGPGETQYFGPGTRLLVL.

The chain couples TRBV4-2 to TRBJ2-1; 10 bases align to TRBD2. CDR1 LGHNA and CDR2 YNFKEQ come from the germline V gene. The V and J ends lost 1 base and 10 bases, in that order; junction bases with no gene match: 16. CDR3 length equals 18 residues. CDR3 in amino acids: CASSQVMLPSGGGKEQFF. The CDR3 DNA reads TGTGCCAGCAGCCAAGTTATGCTCCCTAGCGGGGGAGGCAAGGAGCAGTTCTTC.

There are a few counts of this clone. The chain couples TRBV2 to TRBJ2-1; 14 bases are a match to TRBD2. J gave up 4 bases and V 2 bases, and 7 bases lay outside the gene matches. Germline lookup yields CDR1 SNHLY and CDR2 FYNNEI. The CDR3 covers 18 residues. This CDR3 reads CASSESRLAGGLYNEQFF. CDR3 DNA: TGTGCCAGCAGTGAAAGCCGACTAGCGGGGGGGCTGTACAATGAGCAGTTCTTC.

The V call is TRBV7-2, the J call TRBJ2-1; 9 nucleotides agree with TRBD2. V lost 7 bases, J lost 7 bases, and 14 bases stayed unmatched. This CDR3 region has 16 residues. The V gene's germline CDR1 is SGHTA and CDR2 FQGNSA. The CDR3 DNA reads as TGTGCCAGCACCCTTTCTTCCGGGACTAGCACTAATGAGCAGTTCTTC. This translates into CASTLSSGTSTNEQFF.

V and J are TRBV10-1 and TRBJ2-7, with unresolved D. The CDR3 consists of 11 residues. With 3 bases removed from V and 2 bases from J, the gap between germline ends came to 2 bases. Germline assignment: CDR1 WNHNN and CDR2 SYGVQD (reference sequence). Written as DNA, the CDR3 is TGCGCCAGCAGTGACACCTACGAGCAGTACTTC. Protein: CASSDTYEQYF.

The CDR3 nucleotides read TGTGCCAGCAGTAAGGGAGGGCGTCAGCCCCAGCATTTT. Its translation is CASSKGGRQPQHF. The rearrangement joins TRBV12-3 or TRBV12-4 to TRBJ1-5; no firm D call. The germline V and J ends were trimmed by 5 bases and 6 bases, with 11 bases remaining between them. The CDR3 has 13 amino acids.

The chain is built from TRBV7-6 and TRBJ2-2, with D possibly matching TRBD2 (6 bases). V lost 5 bases and J 1 base, leaving 14 bases between the germline ends. This CDR3 has 16 residues. Germline V CDR1 and CDR2: SGHVS, FNYEAQ. The CDR3: CASSLGTALNTGELFF. CDR3 bases: TGTGCCAGCAGCCTCGGGACTGCCCTGAACACCGGGGAGCTGTTTTTT.

The chain employs TRBV4-2 and TRBJ1-5, with D unclear. Germline lookup yields CDR1 LGHNA and CDR2 YNFKEQ. V was clipped by 1 base and J by 3 bases, with 13 bases between them. The CDR3 spans 16 residues. CDR3 region: CASSQVAGGTNQPQHF. Here the CDR3 DNA reads TGTGCCAGCAGCCAAGTGGCCGGAGGCACCAATCAGCCCCAGCATTTT.

This clone was detected once. The V call is TRBV6-2 or TRBV6-3, the J call TRBJ2-7, with D possibly being TRBD2 (5 bases). With 5 bases removed from V and 3 bases from J, the gap between germline ends came to 23 bases. Germline CDR1 MNHEY, CDR2 SVGEGT. This CDR3 has 17 residues. The CDR3 DNA follows: TGTGCCAGCAGTCTGACTTCTGCGGGCACCGACGGCTACGAGCAGTACTTC. Translated: CASSLTSAGTDGYEQYF.